This T cell receptor beta chain originates from a study of blood T cells in healthy people across ages. For this clonotype: Its antigen is undetermined.

Peripheral blood, roughly 11 milliliters per donor, was collected. Total RNA was extracted at no less than 5.5 micrograms per sample. Using a J-beta primer mix together with a sample-barcoded 5' primer, a second PCR was run for about 7 to 12 cycles. One entry per CDR3 protein, called by TCRdb with MiXCR from the 5' RACE reads. The repertoire holds hundreds of thousands of distinct CDR3 sequences, with under 55% as singletons. Overall study findings and caveats: From one million sequenced T cells, diversity estimates were lower bounds.

Trimming shortened V by 5 bases and J by 3 bases, and 20 bases separated the two germline ends. This CDR3 is built from 16 residues. Per germline, CDR1 SGHTA and CDR2 FQGNSA. The J gene is TRBJ2-7, the V gene TRBV7-2; D call uncertain. The TCR comes from a man aged 60 to 75 in good health. Sequencing input: blood. For the CDR3, the DNA is TGTGCCAGCAGCCGACACGAAGGGCGGTCCGACTACGAGCAGTACTTC. This codes for CASSRHEGRSDYEQYF.